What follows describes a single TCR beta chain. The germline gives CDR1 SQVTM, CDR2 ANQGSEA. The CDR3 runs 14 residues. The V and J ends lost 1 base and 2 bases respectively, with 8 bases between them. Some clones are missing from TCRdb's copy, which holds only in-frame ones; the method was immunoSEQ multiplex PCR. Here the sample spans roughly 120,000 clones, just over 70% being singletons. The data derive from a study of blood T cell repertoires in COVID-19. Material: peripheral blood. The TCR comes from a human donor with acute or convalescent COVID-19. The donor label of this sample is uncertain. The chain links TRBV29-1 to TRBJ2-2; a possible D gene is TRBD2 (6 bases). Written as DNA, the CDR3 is TGCAGCGTTGAAGGGGGGGAAAACACCGGGGAGCTGTTTTTT. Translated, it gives CSVEGGENTGELFF.